This TCR beta chain stems from a study of blood T cell repertoires in COVID-19. The V gene lost 2 bases and the J gene lost 6 bases, with 14 bases spanning the gap. CDR1 is MNHEY and CDR2 is SMNVEV in the germline V gene (reference sequence). The CDR3 extends over 14 amino acids. Repertoires were generated with immunoSEQ multiplex PCR, while TCRdb's copy carries only in-frame clones and drops some. Of 85,000 to 100,000 clones listed, 90% were seen once; the top ten hold about 1.7%. Material for sequencing was peripheral blood. This clonotype originated in a man between 60 and 70 years old with acute or convalescent COVID-19. The chain combines TRBV27 with TRBJ2-7, with D possibly TRBD1 on 5 matching bases. In DNA, the CDR3 is TGTGCCAGCAGTTTAAAAGGGGCCGCCGCCGAGCAGTACGTC. As protein: CASSLKGAAAEQYV.